Each of the 26 T cell receptor beta chains below was sequenced from the same sample in a study of Graves' ophthalmopathy and Graves' hyperthyroidism. Amplification targeted the TCR beta CDR3 regions, with RNA transcripts as the source material. RT-PCR with HTBI primers came first, then second-round multiplex PCR. TCRdb used MiXCR to reprocess the multiplex PCR reads, holding one entry per CDR3 protein. Altogether fewer than 600,000 distinct CDR3 sequences are present, over 13% being singletons, with the ten largest covering 9.5% to 10%. The sample comprised blood. These receptors were collected from a woman aged 30 to 39 with Graves' ophthalmopathy.

This clonotype was counted ten times or more. The chain combines TRBV20-1 with TRBJ1-5; D not resolved. Per germline, CDR1 DFQATT and CDR2 SNEGSKA (reference sequence). Trimming cost V 0 bases and J 1 base, with 19 bases left between them. The CDR3 contains 18 residues. As DNA, the CDR3 is TGCAGTGCTAGAGATCACAGTCGGGGAGAGGGCAGCAATCAGCCCCAGCATTTT. Translation: CSARDHSRGEGSNQPQHF.

This clonotype was counted a few times. This may be a read error, as it is one base from a much larger clone. CDR3 in DNA: TGCAGTGCTAGTGCCGTTGAAGCTTGCTTT. This translates into CSASAVEACF. This chain connects TRBV20-1 to TRBJ1-1; D unclear. The CDR3 is 10 residues long. CDR1 and CDR2 from the germline V gene are DFQATT and SNEGSKA (reference sequence).

This clonotype appeared many times. The chain employs TRBV6-1 and TRBJ2-5; the D gene is possibly TRBD2 (5 bases). Germline-derived CDR1 and CDR2 are MNHNS and SASEGT. With 11 bases removed from V and 3 bases from J, the gap between germline ends came to 16 bases. The CDR3 runs 13 residues. CDR3 nucleotide sequence: TGTGCCGGCCACCAGGACTTAAAAGAGACCCAGTACTTC. It is translated as CAGHQDLKETQYF.

V gene TRBV18 combines with J gene TRBJ2-7, with 9 bases fitting TRBD1. Trimming took 3 bases from V and 7 from J; bases not matched to a gene: 7. The CDR3 totals 14 residues. Germline lookup yields CDR1 KGHSH and CDR2 LQKENI. DNA for the CDR3: TGTGCCAGCTCACCGCGTCCGGGACAGGGTGAGCAGTACTTC. As protein: CASSPRPGQGEQYF.

This clonotype was observed at least ten times. The rearrangement joins TRBV12-3 or TRBV12-4 to TRBJ1-1; 8 positions match TRBD1. CDR3 length equals 16 residues. V shed 4 bases and J 2 bases; nucleotides not matched to a gene: 9. CDR3 sequence reads: CASSYLGTGTNTEAFF. Here the CDR3 DNA reads TGTGCCAGCAGTTATCTTGGGACAGGCACTAACACTGAAGCTTTCTTT.

This clonotype was observed at least ten times. The chain couples TRBV6-4 to TRBJ2-3, with 7 bases lining up with TRBD2. Losses at the gene ends were 5 bases for V and 1 base for J; bases not matched to a gene: 0. CDR3 length: 13 residues. CDR1 is MRHNA and CDR2 is SNTAGT in the germline V gene. CDR3 sequence: CASSTSGTDTQYF. The CDR3 DNA reads TGTGCCAGCAGTACTAGCGGCACAGATACGCAGTATTTT.

This clonotype was recorded only once. It may be a read error: a sequence one base away is much more abundant. The conserved phenylalanine or tryptophan is not found at the CDR3 terminus, so this likely reflects a read error. The chain combines TRBV24-1 with TRBJ1-1; TRBD1 is a possible D gene (5 bases). The V gene lost 7 bases and the J gene lost 3 bases, with 11 bases spanning the gap. Germline V gene sequence: CDR1 KGHDR, CDR2 SFDVKD. The CDR3 has 13 residues. The CDR3 region is CATRGGGDTEAFL. As DNA, the CDR3 is TGTGCCACCAGGGGAGGAGGGGACACTGAAGCTTTCCTT.

This clonotype was detected only a few times. The V and J genes are TRBV5-1 and TRBJ2-5, with 10 bases matching TRBD2. Germline assignment: CDR1 SGHRS and CDR2 YFSETQ. V lost 4 bases and J lost 3; bases outside the gene matches: 6. The CDR3 has 15 amino acids. The DNA for the CDR3 is TGCGCCAGCAGCCCCCCCGGGACTAGCGAAGAGACCCAGTACTTC. Translating it yields CASSPPGTSEETQYF. Based on the CDR3 plus reference TRBV5-1 and TRBJ2-5, the full variable domain is KAGVTQTPRYLIKTRGQQVTLSCSPISGHRSVSWYQQTPGQGLQFLFEYFSETQRNKGNFPGRFSGRQFSNSRSEMNVSTLELGDSALYLCASSPPGTSEETQYFGPGTRLLVL.

This clonotype was counted many times. The rearrangement links TRBV6-2 or TRBV6-3 to TRBJ1-2; 8 bases fit TRBD1. Trimming cost V 5 bases and J 8 bases; bases outside gene matches: 4. Germline V CDR1 and CDR2: MNHEY, SVGEGT. The CDR3 totals 12 residues. As DNA, the CDR3 is TGTGCCAGCAGTCCCCGGACAGGGGGCTACACCTTC. Its protein product is CASSPRTGGYTF.

This clonotype has ten or more counts. The rearrangement uses TRBV7-8 and TRBJ1-1; D uncertain. This CDR3 region has 13 residues. CDR1 is SGHVS and CDR2 is FQNEAQ in the germline V gene. Trimming pared 7 bases from V and 2 bases from J, leaving 11 bases between. Here the CDR3 reads CASKSRVNTEAFF. The DNA of the CDR3 is TGTGCCAGCAAATCTAGGGTAAACACTGAAGCTTTCTTT.

This clonotype was observed many times. The chain carries TRBV6-1 and TRBJ2-2, with D tentatively TRBD2 (6 bases). Per germline, CDR1 MNHNS and CDR2 SASEGT. V was cut by 4 bases and J by 0 bases, with 6 bases left in between. The CDR3 spans 14 residues. CDR3 coding DNA: TGTGCCAGCAGTGGACTAGCGAACACCGGGGAGCTGTTTTTT. Translated, it gives CASSGLANTGELFF.

This clonotype has at least ten counts. The J gene is TRBJ1-2, the V gene TRBV9; TRBD1 is a possible D gene (5 bases). Trimming removed 5 bases from V and 4 bases from J, with 15 bases in between. Germline CDR1 reads SGDLS; CDR2 reads YYNGEE. The CDR3 runs to 14 residues. CDR3: CASSAGTPLYGYTF. The CDR3 DNA is TGTGCCAGCAGTGCAGGGACCCCCCTCTATGGCTACACCTTC.

This clonotype showed up many times. The chain employs TRBV29-1 and TRBJ2-7, with TRBD2 matching 9 bases. The germline gives CDR1 SQVTM, CDR2 ANQGSEA. Losses at the gene ends were 4 bases for V and 4 bases for J; bases not matched to a gene: 8. CDR3 length: 14 amino acids. The CDR3 region is CSVGASGKAYEQYF. In DNA form, the CDR3 reads TGCAGCGTTGGGGCTAGCGGGAAGGCGTACGAGCAGTACTTC.

This clonotype was counted ten times or more. The CDR3 spells CASSLTGTSGTKNIQYF. As DNA, the CDR3 is TGTGCCAGCAGCTTAACGGGGACTAGCGGTACCAAAAACATTCAGTACTTC. The chain uses TRBV7-3 and TRBJ2-4; 11 positions match TRBD2. The trim removed 0 bases at V and 2 bases at J, leaving 3 bases unmatched. CDR1 is SGHTA and CDR2 is FQGTGA in the germline V gene. There are 17 residues in the CDR3.

This clonotype came up a few times. Germline is not matched at one junction end, which may reflect a read error. V usage is TRBV12-3 or TRBV12-4 and J usage is TRBJ1-1, with D uncertain. The CDR3 is 16 residues long. CDR3 coding DNA: TGTGCCGGCAGTCCCCCCCCAGGAGCTATGAACACTGAAGCTTTCTTT. It specifies CAGSPPPGAMNTEAFF.

This clonotype was recorded many times. The chain employs TRBV19 and TRBJ2-7; D might be TRBD1 (6 bases). The CDR3 sequence is 14 residues long. Trimming left V 3 bases short and J 6 bases short, with 15 bases between. Per germline, CDR1 LNHDA and CDR2 SQIVND (reference sequence). The CDR3 bases are TGTGCCAGTAGTATCGGGCAGGGGTACGGCGAGCAGTACTTC. Residues: CASSIGQGYGEQYF.

This chain uses TRBV20-1 with TRBJ1-5; the match to TRBD1 covers 9 bases. The germline V gene has CDR1 DFQATT and CDR2 SNEGSKA (reference sequence). With V trimmed by 5 bases and J by 0 bases, 14 bases remained unmatched. There are 18 residues in the CDR3. CDR3 region: CSASKVGQGLYSNQPQHF. The CDR3 DNA follows: TGCAGTGCTTCCAAGGTGGGACAGGGCCTATATAGCAATCAGCCCCAGCATTTT.

On this clonotype itself: It may be a read error: a sequence one base away is much more abundant. Since no conserved phenylalanine or tryptophan closes the CDR3, a read error is the likely cause. V and J are TRBV28 and TRBJ1-2; TRBD1 matches 8 bases. After removal of 1 base from V and 3 bases from J, the junction contained 13 bases not matched to a gene. Germline V gene data show CDR1 as MDHEN and CDR2 as SYDVKM. CDR3 size: 18 residues. The CDR3 loop reads CASSLFPDREGGYYGYTY. CDR3 bases: TGTGCCAGCAGTTTATTTCCGGACAGGGAGGGGGGATACTATGGCTACACCTAC.

The J gene is TRBJ1-2, the V gene TRBV6-1, with D perhaps TRBD1 (5 bases). Trimming cost V 5 bases and J 2 bases, with 18 bases left between them. There are 16 residues in the CDR3. Per germline, CDR1 MNHNS and CDR2 SASEGT. This CDR3 is CASSRQLGTVNYGYTF. As DNA, the CDR3 is TGTGCCAGCAGTCGCCAGCTAGGGACGGTGAACTATGGCTACACCTTC.

This clonotype was recorded at least ten times. The chain uses TRBV9 and TRBJ2-5; D may correspond to TRBD1 or TRBD2 (5 bases each). There are 13 residues in the CDR3. Germline assignment: CDR1 SGDLS and CDR2 YYNGEE. With 3 bases removed from V and 7 bases from J, the gap between germline ends came to 13 bases. DNA of the CDR3: TGTGCCAGCAGCGGCCCAACAGGAGGGACCCAGTACTTC. Its translation: CASSGPTGGTQYF.

This rearrangement joins TRBV19 to TRBJ2-5, with a possible D match to TRBD1 (5 bases). Trimming removed 6 bases from V and 1 base from J, with 21 bases in between. The CDR3 extends over 17 amino acids. Germline CDR1 is LNHDA and CDR2 is SQIVND (reference sequence). The CDR3 region is CASSPVTPRTSQETQYF. The CDR3 coding sequence is TGTGCCAGTAGCCCTGTGACCCCCAGGACATCCCAAGAGACCCAGTACTTC.

This chain connects TRBV7-9 to TRBJ1-1, with D hard to call. V was cut by 6 bases and J by 4 bases, with 15 bases left in between. This CDR3 comprises 14 residues. In germline, CDR1 is SEHNR, CDR2 FQNEAQ (reference sequence). The CDR3 here is CASSLPSRSTEAFF. In nucleotides, the CDR3 is TGTGCCAGCAGTCTGCCAAGCCGAAGCACTGAAGCTTTCTTT.

There are a few counts of this clonotype. This sequence joins TRBV11-2 and TRBJ1-1; weak D call: TRBD1 (5 bases). The CDR3 has 16 residues. The V end lost 6 bases, the J end lost 1 base, and 18 bases lay between the germline ends. Germline CDR1 reads SGHAT; CDR2 reads FQNNGV. The CDR3 coding sequence is TGTGCCAGCAGGCCCCTTTTCAGTAGGGGGAACACTGAAGCTTTCTTT. It encodes CASRPLFSRGNTEAFF. The full variable domain, its missing parts supplied by reference TRBV11-2 and TRBJ1-1, is EAGVAQSPRYKIIEKRQSVAFWCNPISGHATLYWYQQILGQGPKLLIQFQNNGVVDDSQLPKDRFSAERLKGVDSTLKIQPAKLEDSAVYLCASRPLFSRGNTEAFFGQGTRLTVV.

This clonotype was detected a few times. The chain employs TRBV11-2 and TRBJ2-2; D perhaps matches TRBD2 (6 bases). Per germline, CDR1 SGHAT and CDR2 FQNNGV. V lost 1 base and J lost 2, with 17 bases in between. The CDR3 is 18 amino acids. Here the CDR3 reads CASSLGVFLAKNTGELFF. The CDR3 coding sequence is TGTGCCAGCAGCTTAGGAGTCTTTCTAGCGAAAAACACCGGGGAGCTGTTTTTT.

This clonotype was seen repeatedly, ten times or more. This CDR3 is CASSAAGTANTEAFF. In DNA, the CDR3 is TGTGCCAGCAGCGCAGCCGGGACAGCAAACACTGAAGCTTTCTTT. The chain couples TRBV7-9 to TRBJ1-1, with 7 bases aligning to TRBD1. Trimming removed 5 bases from V and 2 bases from J; junction bases left unmatched: 8. Germline-derived CDR1 and CDR2 are SEHNR and FQNEAQ (reference sequence). The CDR3 totals 15 residues.

J is TRBJ2-2 and V is TRBV4-1, with 7 positions matching TRBD2. This CDR3 is built from 16 residues. The J segment lost 5 bases and the V segment lost 0 bases, leaving 6 bases of the junction unmatched. The germline V gene encodes CDR1 MGHRA and CDR2 YSYEKL. This chain's CDR3 is CASSQEASGGTGELFF. The CDR3 nucleotides read TGCGCCAGCAGCCAAGAGGCTAGCGGAGGAACCGGGGAGCTGTTTTTT.